The 21 T cell receptor beta chains reported below all come from one sample, sequenced in a study of early T cells in non-severe SARS-CoV-2 infection. TCRdb itself ran the 5' RACE reads through MiXCR, one entry per CDR3 protein. This sample has 85,000 to 120,000 distinct CDR3 sequences, with less than 15% found just once. Sequenced material: whole blood. The receptors here all came from an adult who was a healthcare worker with PCR-confirmed SARS-CoV-2 infection or an uninfected control (not recorded which).

This clonotype has a count of ten or more. V usage is TRBV20-1 and J usage is TRBJ1-5; 7 bases are a match to TRBD1. V lost 6 bases and J lost 5; bases outside the gene matches: 10. Germline assignment: CDR1 DFQATT and CDR2 SNEGSKA (reference sequence). The CDR3 has 14 amino acids. The CDR3 coding sequence is TGCAGTGCCCTAGACGGGAGGGGGCATCAGCCCCAGCATTTT. It is translated as CSALDGRGHQPQHF.

This clonotype was observed a handful of times. One end of the junction varies from germline; a read error may be responsible. The chain recombines TRBV28 with TRBJ2-5, with D tentatively TRBD2 (5 bases). From germline, CDR1 is MDHEN and CDR2 SYDVKM. This CDR3 is 13 amino acids long. The CDR3 nucleotides read TGTGCCAGCAGTCCACACCCGTCCGGGAATACCCCCTTC. As protein: CASSPHPSGNTPF.

The chain carries TRBV6-5 and TRBJ1-6; maybe TRBD1 (6 bases). From germline, CDR1 is MNHEY and CDR2 SVGAGI. This CDR3 is 14 amino acids long. Trimming removed 5 bases from V and 7 bases from J, with 12 bases in between. The DNA for the CDR3 is TGTGCCAGCAGTCCCGGGACATTCAATTCACCCCTCCACTTT. Its translation: CASSPGTFNSPLHF.

This clonotype was seen repeatedly, ten times or more. This chain joins TRBV6-1 and TRBJ1-4, with D perhaps TRBD1 (6 bases). CDR3 length: 17 residues. Germline loops: CDR1 MNHNS, CDR2 SASEGT. V lost 7 bases and J 7 bases, leaving 25 bases between the germline ends. In nucleotides, the CDR3 is TGTGCCAGCATGTCGTTGACGGGGGGCGGGCGCAGTGAAAAACTGTTTTTT. Translated, it gives CASMSLTGGGRSEKLFF.

This clonotype was detected only a few times. This chain connects TRBV6-2 or TRBV6-3 to TRBJ1-1; D ambiguous. This CDR3 has 12 residues. V lost 2 bases to trimming and J lost 9 bases, with 10 bases between them. Looked up from germline, CDR1 is MNHEY and CDR2 is SVGEGT. The CDR3: CASSYRDRQAFF. In nucleotides, the CDR3 is TGTGCCAGCAGTTACAGGGATCGCCAAGCTTTCTTT.

This clonotype was counted at least ten times. Here the CDR3 DNA reads TGTGCCAGCAGTCCGGGACCCTACTCCTACAATGAGCAGTTCTTC. This translates into CASSPGPYSYNEQFF. The chain recombines TRBV28 with TRBJ2-1; D is tentatively TRBD1 or TRBD2 (5 bases each). Germline V gene lookup returns CDR1 MDHEN and CDR2 SYDVKM. The CDR3 length is 15 residues. V lost 5 bases to trimming and J lost 0 bases, with 11 bases between them.

This clonotype was observed a handful of times. This chain links TRBV29-1 with TRBJ2-2, with D possibly TRBD2 on 6 matching bases. The CDR3 loop spans 13 amino acids. Trimming removed 7 bases at V and 4 bases at J, with 13 bases between. CDR1 is SQVTM, CDR2 ANQGSEA, per germline. CDR3 amino acids: CSAQEGGTGELFF. CDR3 bases: TGCAGCGCCCAAGAGGGAGGCACCGGGGAGCTGTTTTTT.

This clonotype was found a few times. The V gene is TRBV12-3 or TRBV12-4, the J gene TRBJ2-1; TRBD2 matches at 8 bases. The CDR3 sequence is 20 residues long. V shed 3 bases and J 2 bases; nucleotides not matched to a gene: 18. As DNA, the CDR3 is TGTGCCAGCAGTTTTAAGCACCGATGGGAAGCGGGGGTAACCTACAATGAGCAGTTCTTC. Translating it yields CASSFKHRWEAGVTYNEQFF.

This clonotype was counted a few times. The chain combines TRBV6-2 or TRBV6-3 with TRBJ2-1; 8 bases are shared with TRBD2. The CDR3 is 19 residues long. V was clipped by 2 bases and J by 0 bases; unmatched bases: 12. The germline CDR1 and CDR2 sequences are MNHEY and SVGEGT. For the CDR3, the DNA is TGTGCCAGCAGTTACGCGTCTAGCGGGCCGTATAGCTCCTACAATGAGCAGTTCTTC. Its translation is CASSYASSGPYSSYNEQFF.

This clonotype was seen only a few times. This chain uses TRBV20-1 with TRBJ2-5; the D call may be TRBD1 or TRBD2 (5 bases each). The CDR3 covers 15 residues. V lost 0 bases, J lost 5 bases, and 16 bases lay in between. Germline V gives CDR1 DFQATT, CDR2 SNEGSKA (reference sequence). This CDR3 is CSARDGPGGGETQYF. CDR3 nucleotides: TGCAGTGCTAGAGATGGCCCTGGGGGTGGCGAGACCCAGTACTTC.

This clonotype was seen at least ten times. The chain has TRBV28 and TRBJ2-1; 7 nucleotides match TRBD2. Germline V gene lookup returns CDR1 MDHEN and CDR2 SYDVKM. With V trimmed by 8 bases and J by 10 bases, 5 bases remained unmatched. This CDR3 is 11 amino acids long. CDR3 protein: CASLGGLEQFF. Written as DNA, the CDR3 is TGTGCCAGCCTGGGAGGGCTAGAGCAGTTCTTC.

The chain is built from TRBV3-2 and TRBJ2-1; the table assigns TRBD2, which was not confirmed against the DNA. TRBV3-2 is given as a pseudogene. The CDR3 runs 15 residues. The CDR3, as DNA: TGTGCCAGCAGCCGGACTAGCGGGACAATCAATGAGCAGTTCTTC. This translates into CASSRTSGTINEQFF.

This clonotype was counted many times. The chain carries TRBV5-1 and TRBJ2-1; D might be TRBD1 or TRBD2, each matching 6 bases. This CDR3 has 16 amino acids. V dropped 6 bases and J dropped 9 bases, with 25 bases sitting between them. The germline V gene has CDR1 SGHRS and CDR2 YFSETQ. The CDR3 DNA follows: TGCGCCAGCACCCTAACGTCGGGCGGGGTCAGGGGTGAGCAGTTCTTC. This gives the protein CASTLTSGGVRGEQFF.

The chain is built from TRBV20-1 and TRBJ2-7, with a weak D call TRBD1 (5 bases). The CDR3 totals 14 residues. Trimming pared 3 bases from V and 3 bases from J, leaving 15 bases between. Germline-derived CDR1 and CDR2 are DFQATT and SNEGSKA (reference sequence). Here the CDR3 DNA reads TGCAGTGCTAGGGGCGACAGTATCCGCTACGAGCAGTACTTC. Translating gives CSARGDSIRYEQYF.

This clonotype was detected many times. The CDR3 DNA sequence: TGTGCCAGCAACCTACACGGAACTAACTATGGCTACACCTTC. Its protein is CASNLHGTNYGYTF. This rearrangement joins TRBV3-1 to TRBJ1-2; D call uncertain. Germline CDR1 reads LGHDT; CDR2 reads YNNKEL (reference sequence). There are 14 residues in the CDR3. Trimming took 7 bases from V and 0 from J, leaving 12 bases between them.

This clonotype was detected only a few times. The rearrangement joins TRBV5-1 to TRBJ2-2; 8 nucleotides align to TRBD1. The trim removed 4 bases at V and 7 bases at J, leaving 15 bases unmatched. The CDR3 is 17 amino acids. Germline V gene data show CDR1 as SGHRS and CDR2 as YFSETQ. This chain's CDR3 is CASSRSQAGGAGGELFF. As DNA, the CDR3 is TGCGCCAGCAGCCGAAGTCAAGCAGGGGGCGCGGGCGGGGAGCTGTTTTTT.

The genes are TRBV11-2 and TRBJ1-1; D might be TRBD1 (5 bases). The germline V gene has CDR1 SGHAT and CDR2 FQNNGV. The CDR3 runs to 14 residues. V lost 0 bases and J lost 4, with 9 bases in between. CDR3 region: CASSLEGVGTEAFF. The DNA for the CDR3 is TGTGCCAGCAGCTTAGAGGGGGTCGGCACTGAAGCTTTCTTT.

The J gene is TRBJ2-1, the V gene TRBV7-9; D unresolved. Trimming cost V 1 base and J 8 bases, with 15 bases left between them. The CDR3 has 15 residues. Germline V gene data show CDR1 as SEHNR and CDR2 as FQNEAQ (reference sequence). CDR3 sequence reads: CASSLVFNLGDEQFF. In DNA, the CDR3 is TGTGCCAGCAGCTTAGTCTTCAATCTAGGCGATGAGCAGTTCTTC.

This clonotype was observed at least ten times. V and J are TRBV5-4 and TRBJ2-5; 10 positions match TRBD1. The CDR3 consists of 15 residues. Trimming removed 4 bases from V and 5 bases from J; junction bases left unmatched: 8. CDR1 and CDR2 from the germline V gene are SGHNT and YYREEE (reference sequence). CDR3 region: CASSLDRGPVETQYF. Here the CDR3 DNA reads TGTGCCAGCAGCCTCGACAGGGGGCCCGTGGAGACCCAGTACTTC.

This clonotype was detected a few times. The V gene is TRBV5-1, the J gene TRBJ1-1; tentative D call: TRBD1 (5 bases). The length of the CDR3 is 14 residues. Trimming removed 2 bases at V and 4 bases at J, with 12 bases between. Germline CDR1 is SGHRS and CDR2 is YFSETQ. CDR3 residues: CASSFDFGGTEAFF. The CDR3 coding sequence is TGCGCCAGCAGCTTTGACTTTGGGGGCACTGAAGCTTTCTTT.

This clonotype appeared a few times. The V and J genes are TRBV20-1 and TRBJ2-1, with a weak D call TRBD2 (5 bases). V was clipped by 7 bases and J by 6 bases, with 10 bases between them. Germline assignment: CDR1 DFQATT and CDR2 SNEGSKA (reference sequence). CDR3 length: 11 amino acids. Here the CDR3 reads CSGRPLNEQFF. In DNA, the CDR3 is TGCAGTGGGAGGCCCCTCAATGAGCAGTTCTTC.